The next 14 T cell receptor beta chains were all read from a single sample in a study of shared clonotypes between healthy human individuals. Clones were read by immunoSEQ multiplex PCR, and TCRdb kept only the in-frame ones, dropping some. The data hold some 2.1 million clones, with just under 95% observed a single time. Selected positively for CCR7 and CD45RO-negative, naive CD8 cells excluded terminally differentiated effector memory CD45RA+ cells. The sequencing input was naive CD8+ T cells from PBMCs. The receptors originated from a man aged 18 to 30 in good health. Some clones in this sample may be carry-over from other donors' samples.

This clone was counted once. The chain uses TRBV2 and TRBJ1-1; 7 positions match TRBD1. The germline V gene encodes CDR1 SNHLY and CDR2 FYNNEI. V lost 5 bases, J lost 0 bases, and 6 bases stayed unmatched. This CDR3 is 15 amino acids long. In DNA form, the CDR3 reads TGTGCCAGCAGTCAACCGGGACAGCTGAACACTGAAGCTTTCTTT. Protein: CASSQPGQLNTEAFF.

This chain connects TRBV5-1 to TRBJ2-1; D tentatively fits TRBD1 or TRBD2 (5 bases each). This CDR3 spans 16 amino acids. The germline V and J ends were trimmed by 4 bases and 10 bases, with 24 bases remaining between them. Looked up from germline, CDR1 is SGHRS and CDR2 is YFSETQ. The CDR3 here is CASSPEPGLAGGEQFF. The CDR3 DNA reads as TGCGCCAGCAGCCCCGAGCCGGGGCTCGCCGGTGGGGAGCAGTTCTTC.

Remarks on this clone: Other DNA sequences in this specimen translate into the identical CDR3. The rearrangement uses TRBV7-9 and TRBJ2-3; D remains ambiguous. V lost 4 bases and J lost 3, with 5 bases in between. Germline V gene data show CDR1 as SEHNR and CDR2 as FQNEAQ (reference sequence). This CDR3 comprises 12 residues. The CDR3 loop is CASSYPTDTQYF. Written as DNA, the CDR3 is TGTGCCAGCAGCTATCCGACAGATACGCAGTATTTT.

The CDR3 protein is CASSSRGQDYGYTF. CDR3 sequence (DNA): TGTGCCAGCAGCTCCCGGGGACAGGACTATGGCTACACCTTC. This sequence joins TRBV9 and TRBJ1-2, with 8 positions matching TRBD1. There are 14 residues in the CDR3. The V gene end was trimmed by 4 bases and the J gene end by 3 bases; junction bases not matched to a gene: 5. The germline V gene has CDR1 SGDLS and CDR2 YYNGEE.

The chain's CDR3 is CASSQDESGTGAYEQYF. The CDR3 DNA reads as TGCGCCAGCAGCCAAGACGAATCCGGGACCGGAGCCTACGAGCAGTACTTC. The genes are TRBV4-3 and TRBJ2-7; the D gene could be TRBD1 or TRBD2 (5 bases each). Germline lookup yields CDR1 LGHNA and CDR2 YSLEER. V was shortened by 0 bases and J by 2 bases, with 17 bases between the two germline ends. CDR3 length: 17 amino acids.

V is TRBV28 and J is TRBJ2-2; maybe TRBD2 (6 bases). The germline V gene has CDR1 MDHEN and CDR2 SYDVKM. Trimming cost V 6 bases and J 2 bases, with 16 bases left between them. The CDR3 totals 16 residues. The CDR3 nucleotides read TGTGCCAGCAGCACGGTGGGACTGTTTAACACCGGGGAGCTGTTTTTT. This translates into CASSTVGLFNTGELFF.

The V and J genes are TRBV9 and TRBJ1-4; no clear D gene. Trimming pared 4 bases from V and 1 base from J, leaving 17 bases between. The CDR3 has 17 amino acids. Looked up from germline, CDR1 is SGDLS and CDR2 is YYNGEE. CDR3 residues: CASSPWNGQRTNEKLFF. CDR3 in DNA: TGTGCCAGCAGCCCCTGGAATGGGCAAAGAACTAATGAAAAACTGTTTTTT.

This clone occurred once. The chain employs TRBV28 and TRBJ1-1; 7 nucleotides align to TRBD1. In germline, CDR1 is MDHEN, CDR2 SYDVKM. After removal of 5 bases from V and 3 bases from J, the junction contained 9 bases not matched to a gene. CDR3 length: 15 residues. The CDR3 DNA follows: TGTGCCAGCAGTCCTCACAGGGGTCGAGACACTGAAGCTTTCTTT. Its protein product is CASSPHRGRDTEAFF. The whole variable domain, filled in from reference TRBV28 and TRBJ1-1, reads DVKVTQSSRYLVKRTGEKVFLECVQDMDHENMFWYRQDPGLGLRLIYFSYDVKMKEKGDIPEGYSVSREKKERFSLILESASTNQTSMYLCASSPHRGRDTEAFFGQGTRLTVV.

The CDR3 sequence: CASSLPGTEAFF. In DNA, the CDR3 is TGTGCCAGCAGCCTTCCCGGCACTGAAGCTTTCTTT. The V and J genes are TRBV4-2 and TRBJ1-1; no firm D call. Trimming stripped 4 bases from V and 4 bases from J, with 7 bases between. The germline CDR1 and CDR2 sequences are LGHNA and YNFKEQ. This CDR3 has 12 residues.

On this clone itself: Other DNA sequences in this sample translate to the same CDR3. This chain joins TRBV28 and TRBJ1-3; D is undetermined. CDR3 length: 15 residues. Germline loops: CDR1 MDHEN, CDR2 SYDVKM. V lost 1 base and J lost 1, with 8 bases in between. CDR3 amino acids: CASSLLTGSGNTIYF. The CDR3 DNA follows: TGTGCCAGCAGTTTATTAACGGGATCTGGAAACACCATATATTTT.

This chain links TRBV11-2 with TRBJ2-1; no definite D call. The germline gives CDR1 SGHAT, CDR2 FQNNGV. The CDR3 spans 15 residues. Trimming removed 5 bases from V and 4 bases from J, with 15 bases in between. The CDR3 DNA is TGTGCCAGCAGCGCTATATCATCCCCTTACAATGAGCAGTTCTTC. Its protein is CASSAISSPYNEQFF.

The chain combines TRBV9 with TRBJ2-1, with no clear D. V was pared by 3 bases and J by 9 bases, with 13 bases between. Germline assignment: CDR1 SGDLS and CDR2 YYNGEE. CDR3 length equals 13 residues. The CDR3 nucleotides are TGTGCCAGCAGCGGACGGTATTGGGGTGAGCAGTTCTTC. The encoded protein is CASSGRYWGEQFF.

This clone was detected once. The chain combines TRBV4-1 with TRBJ2-7; TRBD1 matches 8 bases. The germline CDR1 and CDR2 sequences are MGHRA and YSYEKL. The J segment lost 3 bases and the V segment lost 3 bases, leaving 7 bases of the junction unmatched. This CDR3 is built from 15 residues. The CDR3: CASSHGGTGNYEQYF. The CDR3 DNA is TGCGCCAGCAGCCACGGCGGGACAGGTAACTACGAGCAGTACTTC.

The CDR3 is CASPTYEQYF. As DNA, the CDR3 is TGTGCCAGCCCGACCTACGAGCAGTACTTC. The genes are TRBV25-1 and TRBJ2-7; no definite D call. Germline V gene data show CDR1 as MGHDK and CDR2 as SYGVNS. V lost 8 bases and J lost 2, with 4 bases in between. The CDR3 totals 10 residues.